What follows are 11 T cell receptor beta chains derived from one specimen sequenced in a study of blood T cell repertoires in COVID-19. TCRdb's copy holds only in-frame clones and misses some; the assay was immunoSEQ multiplex PCR. The sample lists around 140,000 clones; approximately 91% were seen once. The sequencing sample was made of peripheral blood. The receptor source for this set is a man between 65 and 85 years old with acute or convalescent COVID-19.

The CDR3 nucleotides read TGTGCCAGCAGTTCCCCGGGTGGTGAAAAACTGTTTTTT. Its translation is CASSSPGGEKLFF. This sequence joins TRBV28 and TRBJ1-4; no clear D. Per germline, CDR1 MDHEN and CDR2 SYDVKM. The V and J ends lost 4 bases and 7 bases respectively, with 10 bases between them. The CDR3 extends over 13 amino acids.

The gene calls are TRBV5-6 and TRBJ2-7; 9 bases are shared with TRBD1. Germline CDR1 and CDR2: SGHDT and YYEEEE. Trimming took 4 bases from V and 2 from J; bases not matched to a gene: 10. This CDR3 region has 16 residues. The CDR3 DNA sequence: TGTGCCAGCAGCGGGTGGGGACAGGGCAGCACCTACGAGCAGTACTTC. Translation: CASSGWGQGSTYEQYF.

The chain uses TRBV19 and TRBJ2-2; 8 positions match TRBD1. Germline CDR1 and CDR2: LNHDA and SQIVND (reference sequence). V lost 3 bases and J lost 4; bases outside the gene matches: 4. The CDR3 runs to 15 residues. The CDR3 region has the DNA TGTGCCAGTAGTATCGACAGGGGAAGCACCGGGGAGCTGTTTTTT. It is translated as CASSIDRGSTGELFF. The full variable domain, completed using reference TRBV19 and TRBJ2-2, is DGGITQSPKYLFRKEGQNVTLSCEQNLNHDAMYWYRQDPGQGLRLIYYSQIVNDFQKGDIAEGYSVSREKKESFPLTVTSAQKNPTAFYLCASSIDRGSTGELFFGEGSRLTVL.

The chain uses TRBV27 and TRBJ1-1; unclear D gene. V was trimmed by 3 bases and J by 0 bases, leaving 8 bases between them. The CDR3 contains 14 residues. Looked up from germline, CDR1 is MNHEY and CDR2 is SMNVEV (reference sequence). As DNA, the CDR3 is TGTGCCAGCAGTTTGGGAGTAATGAACACTGAAGCTTTCTTT. It encodes CASSLGVMNTEAFF.

V gene TRBV7-9 combines with J gene TRBJ2-7; D might be TRBD2 (5 bases). Trimming left V 3 bases short and J 3 bases short, with 9 bases between. The CDR3 is made up of 13 amino acids. The germline V gene encodes CDR1 SEHNR and CDR2 FQNEAQ (reference sequence). The CDR3 loop is CASSLGDYYEQYF. CDR3 nucleotides: TGTGCCAGCAGCTTGGGAGATTACTACGAGCAGTACTTC.

This chain connects TRBV13 to TRBJ1-6, with TRBD1 matching 9 bases. V trimming: 4 bases; J trimming: 7 bases; junction bases outside the gene matches: 8. Germline V gives CDR1 PRHDT, CDR2 FYEKMQ (reference sequence). There are 16 residues in the CDR3. CDR3 residues: CASSSNRGRSNSPLHF. In DNA, the CDR3 is TGTGCCAGCAGCTCCAACAGGGGGCGATCCAATTCACCCCTCCACTTT.

The chain couples TRBV10-3 to TRBJ1-1, with 7 nucleotides matching TRBD1. The germline V gene has CDR1 ENHRY and CDR2 SYGVKD. This CDR3 spans 15 amino acids. The trim removed 7 bases at V and 1 base at J, leaving 9 bases unmatched. The CDR3 nucleotides read TGTGCCATCACCCGGGACAGACAACGGAACACTGAAGCTTTCTTT. Its translation is CAITRDRQRNTEAFF.

J is TRBJ2-7 and V is TRBV6-5; TRBD2 agrees at 11 bases. The junction had 4 bases not matched to a gene; V was cut back by 0 bases and J by 3 bases. Germline V CDR1 and CDR2: MNHEY, SVGAGI. CDR3 length: 16 amino acids. CDR3 region: CASSYSILAGVYEQYF. CDR3 bases: TGTGCCAGCAGTTACTCGATACTAGCGGGGGTCTACGAGCAGTACTTC.

The chain is built from TRBV27 and TRBJ1-2, with 8 bases aligning to TRBD1. The V gene's germline CDR1 is MNHEY and CDR2 SMNVEV (reference sequence). J gave up 6 bases and V 4 bases, and 10 bases lay outside the gene matches. The CDR3 is 15 amino acids. The CDR3 sequence is CASSSWAQGGNGYTF. CDR3 nucleotides: TGTGCCAGCAGTTCCTGGGCACAGGGGGGTAATGGCTACACCTTC.

The J gene is TRBJ1-1, the V gene TRBV6-5; tentative D call: TRBD1 (6 bases). The germline V gene encodes CDR1 MNHEY and CDR2 SVGAGI. Trimming pared 8 bases from V and 0 bases from J, leaving 13 bases between. CDR3 length equals 14 residues. The CDR3 nucleotides read TGTGCCAGCGTAACAGGGAGAATGAACACTGAAGCTTTCTTT. It is translated as CASVTGRMNTEAFF.

The chain recombines TRBV7-3 with TRBJ2-2; TRBD2 aligns across 8 bases. The CDR3 totals 16 residues. CDR1 is SGHTA and CDR2 is FQGTGA in the germline V gene. Trimming at V came to 2 bases and at J to 3 bases, leaving 5 bases not matched to a gene. Here the CDR3 reads CASSLHSGADTGELFF. In DNA, the CDR3 is TGTGCCAGCAGCTTACATAGCGGGGCAGACACCGGGGAGCTGTTTTTT.